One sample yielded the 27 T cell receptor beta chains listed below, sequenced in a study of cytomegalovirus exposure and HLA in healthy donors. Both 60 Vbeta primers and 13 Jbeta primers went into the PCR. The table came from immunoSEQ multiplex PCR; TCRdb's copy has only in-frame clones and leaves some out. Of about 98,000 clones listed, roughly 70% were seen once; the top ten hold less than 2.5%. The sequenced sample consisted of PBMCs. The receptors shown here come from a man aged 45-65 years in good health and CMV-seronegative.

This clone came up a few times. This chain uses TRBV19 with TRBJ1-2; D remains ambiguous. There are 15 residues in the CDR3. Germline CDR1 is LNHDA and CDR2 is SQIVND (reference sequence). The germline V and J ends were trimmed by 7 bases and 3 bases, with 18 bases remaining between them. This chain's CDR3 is CASNAQNGGDYGYTF. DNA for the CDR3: TGTGCCAGTAACGCCCAGAATGGAGGAGACTATGGCTACACCTTC.

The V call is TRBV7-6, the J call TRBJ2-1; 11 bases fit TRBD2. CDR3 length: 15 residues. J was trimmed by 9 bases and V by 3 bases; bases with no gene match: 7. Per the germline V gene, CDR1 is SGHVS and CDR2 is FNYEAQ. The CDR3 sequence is CASSFGTSGRLEQFF. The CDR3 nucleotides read TGTGCCAGCAGCTTCGGGACTAGCGGACGGCTTGAGCAGTTCTTC. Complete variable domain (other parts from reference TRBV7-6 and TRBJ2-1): GAGVSQSPRYKVTKRGQDVALRCDPISGHVSLYWYRQALGQGPEFLTYFNYEAQQDKSGLPNDRFSAERPEGSISTLTIQRTEQRDSAMYRCASSFGTSGRLEQFFGPGTRLTVL.

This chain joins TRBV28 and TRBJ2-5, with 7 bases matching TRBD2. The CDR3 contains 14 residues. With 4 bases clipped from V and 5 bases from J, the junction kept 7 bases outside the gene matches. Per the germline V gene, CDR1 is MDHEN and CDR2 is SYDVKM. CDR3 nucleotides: TGTGCCAGCAGTTGGGGGGGACGTAGGGAGACCCAGTACTTC. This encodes CASSWGGRRETQYF.

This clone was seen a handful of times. The CDR3 reads CASSHRGSGRGYTF. CDR3 DNA: TGTGCCAGCAGCCACAGGGGGAGTGGGCGCGGCTACACCTTC. This chain joins TRBV2 and TRBJ1-2; 8 nucleotides line up with TRBD1. This CDR3 is 14 amino acids long. Germline loops: CDR1 SNHLY, CDR2 FYNNEI. The V and J ends lost 6 bases and 8 bases, in that order; junction bases with no gene match: 11.

DNA for the CDR3: TGTGCCAGCAGCCCGAGACCAGGGGGATACACCGGGGAGCTGTTTTTT. Protein: CASSPRPGGYTGELFF. The chain is built from TRBV9 and TRBJ2-2; 7 positions agree with TRBD1. There are 16 residues in the CDR3. CDR1 and CDR2 from the germline V gene are SGDLS and YYNGEE. V dropped 4 bases and J dropped 3; count of bases not matched to a gene: 9. The whole variable domain, filled in from reference TRBV9 and TRBJ2-2, reads DSGVTQTPKHLITATGQRVTLRCSPRSGDLSVYWYQQSLDQGLQFLIQYYNGEERAKGNILERFSAQQFPDLHSELNLSSLELGDSALYFCASSPRPGGYTGELFFGEGSRLTVL.

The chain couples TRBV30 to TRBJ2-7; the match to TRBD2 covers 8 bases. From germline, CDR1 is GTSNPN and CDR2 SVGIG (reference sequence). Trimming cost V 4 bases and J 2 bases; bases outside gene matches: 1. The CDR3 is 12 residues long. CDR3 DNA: TGTGCCTGGACGGGACTAGCCTACGAGCAGTACTTC. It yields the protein CAWTGLAYEQYF. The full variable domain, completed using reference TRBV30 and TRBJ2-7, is SQTIHQWPATLVQPVGSPLSLECTVEGTSNPNLYWYRQAAGRGLQLLFYSVGIGQISSEVPQNLSASRPQDRQFILSSKKLLLSDSGFYLCAWTGLAYEQYFGPGTRLTVT.

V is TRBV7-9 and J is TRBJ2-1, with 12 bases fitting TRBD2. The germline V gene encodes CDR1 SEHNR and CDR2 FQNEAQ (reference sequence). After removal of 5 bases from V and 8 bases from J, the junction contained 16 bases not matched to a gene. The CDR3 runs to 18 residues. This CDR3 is CASSIHSLAGGKGDEQFF. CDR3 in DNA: TGTGCCAGCAGCATCCACTCGCTAGCGGGGGGGAAAGGGGATGAGCAGTTCTTC. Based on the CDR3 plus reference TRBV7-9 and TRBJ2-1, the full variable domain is DTGVSQNPRHKITKRGQNVTFRCDPISEHNRLYWYRQTLGQGPEFLTYFQNEAQLEKSRLLSDRFSAERPKGSFSTLEIQRTEQGDSAMYLCASSIHSLAGGKGDEQFFGPGTRLTVL.

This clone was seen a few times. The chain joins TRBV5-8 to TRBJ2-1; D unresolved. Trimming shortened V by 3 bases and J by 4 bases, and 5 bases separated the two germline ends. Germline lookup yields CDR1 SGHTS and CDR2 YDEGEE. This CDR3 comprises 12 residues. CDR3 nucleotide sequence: TGTGCCAGCAGCTCCAATTACAATGAGCAGTTCTTC. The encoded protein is CASSSNYNEQFF.

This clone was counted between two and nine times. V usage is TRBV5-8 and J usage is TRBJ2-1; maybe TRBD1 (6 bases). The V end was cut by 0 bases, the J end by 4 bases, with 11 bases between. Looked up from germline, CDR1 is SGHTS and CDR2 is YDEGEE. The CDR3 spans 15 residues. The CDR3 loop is CASSLGEGGYNEQFF. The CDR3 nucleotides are TGTGCCAGCAGCTTGGGTGAAGGGGGTTACAATGAGCAGTTCTTC.

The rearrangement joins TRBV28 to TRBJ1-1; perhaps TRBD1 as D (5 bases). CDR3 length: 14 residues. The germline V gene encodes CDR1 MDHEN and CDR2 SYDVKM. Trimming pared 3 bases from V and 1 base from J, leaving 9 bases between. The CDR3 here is CASSLGGGNTEAFF. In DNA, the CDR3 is TGTGCCAGCAGTTTGGGCGGGGGGAACACTGAAGCTTTCTTT. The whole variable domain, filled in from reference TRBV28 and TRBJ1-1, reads DVKVTQSSRYLVKRTGEKVFLECVQDMDHENMFWYRQDPGLGLRLIYFSYDVKMKEKGDIPEGYSVSREKKERFSLILESASTNQTSMYLCASSLGGGNTEAFFGQGTRLTVV.

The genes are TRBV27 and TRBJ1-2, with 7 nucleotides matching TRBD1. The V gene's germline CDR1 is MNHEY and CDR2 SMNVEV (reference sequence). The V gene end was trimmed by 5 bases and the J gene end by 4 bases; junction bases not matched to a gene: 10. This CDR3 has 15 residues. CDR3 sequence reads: CASSPWADRAYGYTF. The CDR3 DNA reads TGTGCCAGCAGTCCCTGGGCTGACAGGGCCTATGGCTACACCTTC.

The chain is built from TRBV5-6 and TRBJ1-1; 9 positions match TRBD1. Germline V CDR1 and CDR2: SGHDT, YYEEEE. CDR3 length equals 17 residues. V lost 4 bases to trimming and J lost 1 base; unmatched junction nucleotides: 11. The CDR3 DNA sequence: TGTGCCAGCAGCCAACCCATTATGACAGGGGGGAACACTGAAGCTTTCTTT. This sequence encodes CASSQPIMTGGNTEAFF.

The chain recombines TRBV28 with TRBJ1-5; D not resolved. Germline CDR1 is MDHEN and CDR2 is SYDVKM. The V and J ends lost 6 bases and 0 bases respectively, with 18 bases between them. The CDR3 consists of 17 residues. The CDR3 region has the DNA TGTGCCAGCAGGCATATCGAGCGGCGTTATAGCAATCAGCCCCAGCATTTT. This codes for CASRHIERRYSNQPQHF.

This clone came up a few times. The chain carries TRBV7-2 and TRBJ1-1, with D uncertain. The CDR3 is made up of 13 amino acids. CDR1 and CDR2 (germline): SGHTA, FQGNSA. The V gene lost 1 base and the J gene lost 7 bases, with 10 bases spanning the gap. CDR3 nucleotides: TGTGCCAGCAGCTTAGGGGTAGGAGGTGAAGCTTTCTTT. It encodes CASSLGVGGEAFF.

CDR3 residues: CASSQDGTGLDNEQFF. In DNA form, the CDR3 reads TGTGCCAGCAGCCAAGATGGTACAGGGTTGGACAATGAGCAGTTCTTC. The V and J genes are TRBV4-2 and TRBJ2-1; perhaps TRBD1 as D (6 bases). The CDR3 totals 16 residues. CDR1 and CDR2 (germline): LGHNA, YNFKEQ. With 0 bases removed from V and 5 bases from J, the gap between germline ends came to 14 bases.

CDR3 in DNA: TGTGCCAGCAGCTTGCCAGGGGGCTATGGCTACACCTTC. The encoded protein is CASSLPGGYGYTF. The chain combines TRBV5-4 with TRBJ1-2; 7 nucleotides agree with TRBD1. This CDR3 region has 13 residues. The germline V gene encodes CDR1 SGHNT and CDR2 YYREEE (reference sequence). The J segment lost 4 bases and the V segment lost 1 base, leaving 1 base of the junction unmatched.

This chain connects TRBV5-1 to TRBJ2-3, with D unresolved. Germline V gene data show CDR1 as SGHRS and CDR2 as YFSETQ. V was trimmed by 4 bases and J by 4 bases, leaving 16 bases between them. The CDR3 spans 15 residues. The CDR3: CASSRPTTLADTQYF. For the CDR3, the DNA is TGCGCCAGCAGCAGGCCCACTACTCTGGCAGATACGCAGTATTTT.

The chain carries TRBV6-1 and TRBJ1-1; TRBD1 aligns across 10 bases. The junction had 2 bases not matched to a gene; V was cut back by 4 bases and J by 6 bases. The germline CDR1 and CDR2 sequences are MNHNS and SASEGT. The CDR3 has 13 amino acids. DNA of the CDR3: TGTGCCAGCAGTGGACAGGGGGCGGCTGAAGCTTTCTTT. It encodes CASSGQGAAEAFF.

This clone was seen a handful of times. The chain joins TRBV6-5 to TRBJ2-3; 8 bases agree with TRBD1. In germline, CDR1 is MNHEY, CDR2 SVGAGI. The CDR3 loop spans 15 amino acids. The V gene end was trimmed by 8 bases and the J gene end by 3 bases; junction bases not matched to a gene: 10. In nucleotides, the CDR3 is TGTGCCAGCTCCGGGACAGGCGTCCAGACAGATACGCAGTATTTT. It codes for CASSGTGVQTDTQYF.

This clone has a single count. Written as DNA, the CDR3 is TGTGCCAGCTCCGCGGGGGAGACCCAGTACTTC. Translation gives CASSAGETQYF. This rearrangement joins TRBV27 to TRBJ2-5; a weak D match, TRBD2 (6 bases). CDR3 length equals 11 residues. Trimming left V 8 bases short and J 5 bases short, with 9 bases between. Germline-derived CDR1 and CDR2 are MNHEY and SMNVEV (reference sequence).

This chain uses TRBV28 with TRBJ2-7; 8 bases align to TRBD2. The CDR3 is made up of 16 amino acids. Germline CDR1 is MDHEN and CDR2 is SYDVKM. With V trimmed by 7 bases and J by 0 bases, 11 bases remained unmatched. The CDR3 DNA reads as TGTGCCAGCATTTCCACCGGGACTAGAAGCTCCTACGAGCAGTACTTC. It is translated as CASISTGTRSSYEQYF. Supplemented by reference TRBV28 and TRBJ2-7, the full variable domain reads DVKVTQSSRYLVKRTGEKVFLECVQDMDHENMFWYRQDPGLGLRLIYFSYDVKMKEKGDIPEGYSVSREKKERFSLILESASTNQTSMYLCASISTGTRSSYEQYFGPGTRLTVT.

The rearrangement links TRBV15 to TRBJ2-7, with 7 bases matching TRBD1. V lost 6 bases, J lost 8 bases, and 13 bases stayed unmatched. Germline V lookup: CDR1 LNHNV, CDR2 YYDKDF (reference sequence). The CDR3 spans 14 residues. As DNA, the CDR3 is TGTGCCACCAGTTCGGACAGGTTTAAGGACAAGCAGTACTTC. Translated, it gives CATSSDRFKDKQYF.

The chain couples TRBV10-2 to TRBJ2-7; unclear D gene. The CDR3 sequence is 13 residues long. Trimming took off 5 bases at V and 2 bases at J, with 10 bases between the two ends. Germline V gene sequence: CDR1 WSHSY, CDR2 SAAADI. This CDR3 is CASSSGAAYEQYF. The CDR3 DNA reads TGCGCCAGCAGTAGTGGAGCAGCCTACGAGCAGTACTTC.

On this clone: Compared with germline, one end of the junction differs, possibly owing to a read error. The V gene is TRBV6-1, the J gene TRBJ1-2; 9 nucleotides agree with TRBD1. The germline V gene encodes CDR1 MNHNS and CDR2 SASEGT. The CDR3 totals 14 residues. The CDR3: CASSEHRGLPRPAF. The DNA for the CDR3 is TGTGCCAGCAGTGAACACAGGGGGCTCCCCCGACCCGCCTTC.

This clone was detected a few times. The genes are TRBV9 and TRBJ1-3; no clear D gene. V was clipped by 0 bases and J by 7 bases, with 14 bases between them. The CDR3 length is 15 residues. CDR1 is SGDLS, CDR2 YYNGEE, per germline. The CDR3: CASSVGGSFSNTIYF. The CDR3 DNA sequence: TGTGCCAGCAGCGTAGGAGGGTCTTTCTCGAACACCATATATTTT. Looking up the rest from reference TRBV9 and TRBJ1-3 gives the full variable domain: DSGVTQTPKHLITATGQRVTLRCSPRSGDLSVYWYQQSLDQGLQFLIQYYNGEERAKGNILERFSAQQFPDLHSELNLSSLELGDSALYFCASSVGGSFSNTIYFGEGSWLTVV.

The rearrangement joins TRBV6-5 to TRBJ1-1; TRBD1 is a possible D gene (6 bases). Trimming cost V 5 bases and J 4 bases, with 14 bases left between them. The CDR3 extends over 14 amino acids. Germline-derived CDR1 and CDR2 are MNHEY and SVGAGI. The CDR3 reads CASSATGISTEAFF. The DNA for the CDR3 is TGTGCCAGCAGTGCCACAGGGATTAGCACTGAAGCTTTCTTT.

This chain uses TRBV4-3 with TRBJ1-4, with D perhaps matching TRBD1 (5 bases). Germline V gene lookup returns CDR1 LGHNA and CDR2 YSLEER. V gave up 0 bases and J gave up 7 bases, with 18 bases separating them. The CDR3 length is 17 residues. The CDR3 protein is CASSQDGFLGGGEKLFF. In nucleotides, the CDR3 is TGCGCCAGCAGCCAAGATGGTTTTTTGGGGGGGGGTGAAAAACTGTTTTTT.